The 24 T cell receptor beta chains presented below share a single source sample, sequenced in a study of cytotoxic CD8 clonotypes in ibrutinib-treated CLL. The method was immunoSEQ multiplex PCR; TCRdb's version includes in-frame clones alone and lacks a portion of them. The data hold fewer than 400,000 clones, with 67% observed a single time. Sequencing used PBMCs, obtained after 36 months of ibrutinib treatment. The receptors originated from a human donor with chronic lymphocytic leukemia.

This clone has more than one count but fewer than ten. The V gene is TRBV18, the J gene TRBJ2-2; 7 bases are a match to TRBD1. This CDR3 has 16 amino acids. Germline CDR1 and CDR2: KGHSH and LQKENI. The V and J ends lost 3 bases and 4 bases, in that order; junction bases with no gene match: 8. This CDR3 is CASSPRQGWSTGELFF. The CDR3 DNA reads TGTGCCAGCTCACCGCGACAGGGATGGAGCACCGGGGAGCTGTTTTTT.

This chain uses TRBV27 with TRBJ2-5, with TRBD1 matching 8 bases. The ends lost 5 bases at V and 5 bases at J; junction bases unmatched: 7. The V gene's germline CDR1 is MNHEY and CDR2 SMNVEV (reference sequence). The CDR3 consists of 14 residues. CDR3 nucleotide sequence: TGTGCCAGCAGTCCGGACAGGGTAGGGGAGACCCAGTACTTC. This sequence encodes CASSPDRVGETQYF.

The chain carries TRBV7-2 and TRBJ2-2; D is undetermined. Deletions cut 1 base from V and 6 bases from J, with 9 bases between. Looked up from germline, CDR1 is SGHTA and CDR2 is FQGNSA. This CDR3 spans 14 amino acids. In nucleotides, the CDR3 is TGTGCCAGCAGCTTAGAGGTGGGATCCGGGGAGCTGTTTTTT. Its protein product is CASSLEVGSGELFF.

The chain couples TRBV7-3 to TRBJ2-1; 10 bases are shared with TRBD2. Losses at the gene ends were 5 bases for V and 6 bases for J; bases not matched to a gene: 7. The CDR3 runs 15 residues. Germline V gene lookup returns CDR1 SGHTA and CDR2 FQGTGA. The CDR3 spells CASSPLLAGINEQFF. In nucleotides, the CDR3 is TGTGCCAGCAGCCCCCTACTAGCGGGAATCAATGAGCAGTTCTTC.

The CDR3 reads CASKRLAGAETQYF. Written as DNA, the CDR3 is TGTGCCAGCAAACGACTAGCGGGAGCTGAGACCCAGTACTTC. The V and J genes are TRBV6-5 and TRBJ2-5; 12 bases map to TRBD2. Per germline, CDR1 MNHEY and CDR2 SVGAGI. CDR3 length equals 14 residues. Unmatched junction bases numbered 5, after V lost 7 bases and J lost 5 bases.

The V call is TRBV6-5, the J call TRBJ1-2; D not certain. From germline, CDR1 is MNHEY and CDR2 SVGAGI. This CDR3 has 13 amino acids. Trimming took 4 bases from V and 3 from J, leaving 9 bases between them. The chain's CDR3 is CASSSRHYYGYTF. CDR3 coding DNA: TGTGCCAGCAGTTCACGGCATTACTATGGCTACACCTTC.

This clone was seen only a few times. The rearrangement links TRBV2 to TRBJ1-5, with D tentatively TRBD1 (5 bases). CDR1 SNHLY and CDR2 FYNNEI come from the germline V gene. CDR3 length: 14 residues. The ends were cut back, 6 bases at V and 3 bases at J, with 12 bases in the middle. CDR3 nucleotides: TGTGCCAGCAGCTTCCGACAGATCAATCAGCCCCAGCATTTT. Its protein product is CASSFRQINQPQHF.

The V and J genes are TRBV6-1 and TRBJ2-5, with D possibly TRBD1 on 8 matching bases. This CDR3 is 16 amino acids long. V shed 0 bases and J shed 1 base, with 12 bases lying between them. In germline, CDR1 is MNHNS, CDR2 SASEGT. This CDR3 reads CASSEATGGGQETQYF. The CDR3 DNA reads TGTGCCAGCAGTGAAGCAACAGGGGGGGGCCAAGAGACCCAGTACTTC.

The chain has TRBV5-1 and TRBJ2-7; D may be TRBD1 (6 bases). Looked up from germline, CDR1 is SGHRS and CDR2 is YFSETQ. Trimming left V 3 bases short and J 0 bases short, with 19 bases between. The CDR3 consists of 17 residues. The CDR3 here is CASSSISLTGLSYEQYF. The CDR3 nucleotides are TGCGCCAGCAGCTCGATATCCTTGACAGGTCTCTCCTACGAGCAGTACTTC.

This clone showed up just a few times. The V gene is TRBV27, the J gene TRBJ1-2; 7 nucleotides align to TRBD1. The CDR3 has 15 amino acids. Germline V gene sequence: CDR1 MNHEY, CDR2 SMNVEV (reference sequence). V was clipped by 5 bases and J by 3 bases; unmatched bases: 9. CDR3 amino acids: CASSPGTATYYGYTF. CDR3 coding DNA: TGTGCCAGCAGTCCGGGGACAGCAACCTACTATGGCTACACCTTC.

This clone has more than one count but fewer than ten. This chain connects TRBV19 to TRBJ2-7; possible D gene TRBD1, 5 bases. The CDR3 runs 13 residues. V was trimmed by 4 bases and J by 4 bases, leaving 11 bases between them. CDR1 and CDR2 (germline): LNHDA, SQIVND (reference sequence). The CDR3 DNA sequence: TGTGCCAGTAGTAGGGGCAGAGAATACGAGCAGTACTTC. It is translated as CASSRGREYEQYF. The whole variable domain, remainder taken from reference TRBV19 and TRBJ2-7, is DGGITQSPKYLFRKEGQNVTLSCEQNLNHDAMYWYRQDPGQGLRLIYYSQIVNDFQKGDIAEGYSVSREKKESFPLTVTSAQKNPTAFYLCASSRGREYEQYFGPGTRLTVT.

The chain carries TRBV5-4 and TRBJ2-3, with TRBD2 identical over 10 bases. The CDR3 has 15 amino acids. Germline V gene lookup returns CDR1 SGHNT and CDR2 YYREEE (reference sequence). Trimming cost V 2 bases and J 5 bases; bases outside gene matches: 5. This CDR3 is CASSLAGGRLDTQYF. CDR3 DNA sequence: TGTGCCAGCAGCTTAGCGGGAGGGCGACTAGATACGCAGTATTTT.

The V and J genes are TRBV10-2 and TRBJ2-1; no clear D gene. This CDR3 comprises 13 residues. CDR1 is WSHSY, CDR2 SAAADI, per germline. V lost 7 bases and J 8 bases, leaving 15 bases between the germline ends. DNA for the CDR3: TGCGCCAGCAATTCCGTCCGGGTCGATGAGCAGTTCTTC. Amino acids: CASNSVRVDEQFF.

CDR3 sequence reads: CASSLDNVPRFYGYTF. For the CDR3, the DNA is TGTGCCAGCAGCTTAGATAACGTACCCCGATTCTATGGCTACACCTTC. The chain is built from TRBV11-2 and TRBJ1-2; the D is unclear. The germline CDR1 and CDR2 sequences are SGHAT and FQNNGV. The CDR3 loop spans 16 amino acids. Trimming stripped 0 bases from V and 4 bases from J, with 15 bases between.

The chain couples TRBV29-1 to TRBJ2-5; the match to TRBD2 covers 7 bases. The CDR3 length is 13 residues. Germline assignment: CDR1 SQVTM and CDR2 ANQGSEA. V was clipped by 3 bases and J by 7 bases; unmatched bases: 8. The CDR3 reads CSVESPAGRTQYF. The DNA of the CDR3 is TGCAGCGTTGAGAGTCCAGCGGGGAGGACCCAGTACTTC.

DNA for the CDR3: TGTGCCAGCAGCTTAGCCGGGACCTACGAGCAGTACTTC. This gives the protein CASSLAGTYEQYF. The chain carries TRBV11-2 and TRBJ2-7, with TRBD2 as a possible D gene (5 bases). Between the trimmed V and J ends, which lost 1 base and 2 bases, there was a span of 6 bases. This CDR3 region has 13 residues. Germline CDR1 and CDR2: SGHAT and FQNNGV.

This clone was detected once. The chain carries TRBV27 and TRBJ2-1; D may be TRBD2 (6 bases). CDR3 length equals 16 residues. With 5 bases removed from V and 2 bases from J, the gap between germline ends came to 16 bases. CDR1 is MNHEY and CDR2 is SMNVEV in the germline V gene (reference sequence). CDR3 in DNA: TGTGCCAGCAGTCTCTCGGGACTCGGAACCTACAATGAGCAGTTCTTC. Translating it yields CASSLSGLGTYNEQFF.

The chain couples TRBV2 to TRBJ2-1; 10 positions agree with TRBD2. V dropped 8 bases and J dropped 6; count of bases not matched to a gene: 4. Germline V CDR1 and CDR2: SNHLY, FYNNEI. CDR3 size: 13 residues. The CDR3 bases are TGTGCCAGCTACAGCGGGGGGGTCAATGAGCAGTTCTTC. Translated, it gives CASYSGGVNEQFF.

J is TRBJ2-4 and V is TRBV12-5, with 7 nucleotides matching TRBD2. Germline V gives CDR1 LGHNT, CDR2 FRNRAP. The CDR3 totals 14 residues. The ends lost 3 bases at V and 7 bases at J; junction bases unmatched: 6. The CDR3 DNA is TGTGCTAGTGGTTTCGGGACTATAGATAACATTCAGTACTTC. Residues: CASGFGTIDNIQYF.

The gene calls are TRBV7-2 and TRBJ2-1; no clear D. Germline loops: CDR1 SGHTA, CDR2 FQGNSA. The CDR3 has 11 amino acids. Trimming cost V 5 bases and J 9 bases, with 8 bases left between them. The CDR3, as DNA: TGTGCCAGCAGCCGCTGGCGTGAGCAGTTCTTC. It specifies CASSRWREQFF.

The genes are TRBV9 and TRBJ2-5; D ambiguous. The CDR3 is 15 amino acids. V shed 3 bases and J shed 4 bases, with 16 bases lying between them. Germline V gene sequence: CDR1 SGDLS, CDR2 YYNGEE. Here the CDR3 DNA reads TGTGCCAGCAGCGGTCTAGGGATGTCCGTAGAGACCCAGTACTTC. Encoded protein: CASSGLGMSVETQYF. The full variable domain, its missing parts supplied by reference TRBV9 and TRBJ2-5, is DSGVTQTPKHLITATGQRVTLRCSPRSGDLSVYWYQQSLDQGLQFLIQYYNGEERAKGNILERFSAQQFPDLHSELNLSSLELGDSALYFCASSGLGMSVETQYFGPGTRLLVL.

V and J are TRBV4-1 and TRBJ2-5; D may match TRBD1 or TRBD2 (6 bases each). CDR1 and CDR2 from the germline V gene are MGHRA and YSYEKL. The ends were cut back, 0 bases at V and 7 bases at J, with 24 bases in the middle. The CDR3 sequence is 18 residues long. The CDR3 loop reads CASSQDWGRIGSGVTQYF. DNA of the CDR3: TGCGCCAGCAGCCAAGATTGGGGGCGGATTGGTAGCGGTGTGACCCAGTACTTC.

This clone was counted a few times. This rearrangement joins TRBV10-3 to TRBJ2-5, with TRBD1 identical over 10 bases. Unmatched junction bases numbered 1, after V lost 6 bases and J lost 3 bases. The CDR3 contains 13 residues. Looked up from germline, CDR1 is ENHRY and CDR2 is SYGVKD. CDR3 amino acids: CAIRGTGEETQYF. In DNA, the CDR3 is TGTGCCATCAGGGGGACAGGGGAAGAGACCCAGTACTTC.

V is TRBV29-1 and J is TRBJ2-3, with a tentative D call TRBD2 (5 bases). Germline lookup yields CDR1 SQVTM and CDR2 ANQGSEA. The CDR3 length is 14 residues. The germline V and J ends were trimmed by 6 bases and 5 bases, with 18 bases remaining between them. As DNA, the CDR3 is TGCAGCGTGGAGACTATAGACCTTGAAGATACGCAGTATTTT. Amino acids: CSVETIDLEDTQYF.